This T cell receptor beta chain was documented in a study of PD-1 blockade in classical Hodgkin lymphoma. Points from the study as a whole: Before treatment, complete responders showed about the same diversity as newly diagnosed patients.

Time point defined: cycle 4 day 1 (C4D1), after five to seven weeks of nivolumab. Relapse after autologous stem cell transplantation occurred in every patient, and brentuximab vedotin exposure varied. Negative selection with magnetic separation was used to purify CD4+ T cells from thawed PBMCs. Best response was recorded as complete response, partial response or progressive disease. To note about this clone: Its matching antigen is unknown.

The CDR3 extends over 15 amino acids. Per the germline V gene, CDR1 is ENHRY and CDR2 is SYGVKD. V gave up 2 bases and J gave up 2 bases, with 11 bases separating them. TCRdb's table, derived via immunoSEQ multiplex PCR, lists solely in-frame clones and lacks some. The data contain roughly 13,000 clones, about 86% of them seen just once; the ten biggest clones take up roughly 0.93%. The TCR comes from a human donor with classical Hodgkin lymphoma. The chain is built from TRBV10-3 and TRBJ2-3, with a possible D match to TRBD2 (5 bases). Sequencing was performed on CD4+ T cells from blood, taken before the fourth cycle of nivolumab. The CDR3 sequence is CAISEERRTTDTQYF. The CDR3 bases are TGTGCCATCAGTGAGGAGCGGAGAACCACAGATACGCAGTATTTT.